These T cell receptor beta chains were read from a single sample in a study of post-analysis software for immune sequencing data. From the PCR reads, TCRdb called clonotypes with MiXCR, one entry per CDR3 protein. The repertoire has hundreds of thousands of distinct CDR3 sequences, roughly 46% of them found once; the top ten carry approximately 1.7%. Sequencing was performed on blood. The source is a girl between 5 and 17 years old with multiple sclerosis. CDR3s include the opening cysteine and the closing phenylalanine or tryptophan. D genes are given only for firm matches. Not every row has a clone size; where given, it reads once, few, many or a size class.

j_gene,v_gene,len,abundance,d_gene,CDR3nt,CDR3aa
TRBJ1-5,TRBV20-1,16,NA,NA,TGCAGTGCTGACCGGGCCTCGGGGAGAAGCAATCAGCCCCAGCATTTT,CSADRASGRSNQPQHF
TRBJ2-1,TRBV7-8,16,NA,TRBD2,TGTGCCAGCAGCTTAGGTAGCGGGGGGCTCGACAATGAGCAGTTCTTC,CASSLGSGGLDNEQFF
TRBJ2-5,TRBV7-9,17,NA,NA,TGTGCCAGCAGCTTAGGTTCCGGTAGCGGACGTCAAGAGACCCAGTACTTC,CASSLGSGSGRQETQYF
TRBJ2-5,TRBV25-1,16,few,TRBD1,TGTGCCAGCAGTTTTGCACACAGGGGGCCCCAAGAGACCCAGTACTTC,CASSFAHRGPQETQYF
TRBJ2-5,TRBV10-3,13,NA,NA,TGTGCCATCCGGAGAGGGGGACAAGAGACCCAGTACTTC,CAIRRGGQETQYF
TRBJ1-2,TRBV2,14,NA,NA,TGTGCCAGCAGGAGGGCAGGGCCTAACTATGGCTACACCTTC,CASRRAGPNYGYTF
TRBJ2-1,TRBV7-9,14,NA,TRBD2,TGTGCCAGCATCGCCGGGACTAGCGTCAATGAGCAGTTCTTC,CASIAGTSVNEQFF
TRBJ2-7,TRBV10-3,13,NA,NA,TGTGCCATCAGACAGGGAGGTAGCGACGAGCAGTACTTC,CAIRQGGSDEQYF
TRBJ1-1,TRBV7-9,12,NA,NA,TGTGCCAGCCTGGAAGGGGACCCCGAAGCTTTCTTT,CASLEGDPEAFF
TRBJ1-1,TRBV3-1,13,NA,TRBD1,TGTGCCAGCAGCCAGGGAGACAGGGTTGGAGCTTTCTTT,CASSQGDRVGAFF
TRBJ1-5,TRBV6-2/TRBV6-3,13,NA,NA,TGTGCCAGCAGTTACCCGGGGGATCAGCCCCAGCATTTT,CASSYPGDQPQHF
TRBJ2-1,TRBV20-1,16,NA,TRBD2,TGCAGTGCCTATTTAATGCGGGGGGGGGTTTACAATGAGCAGTTCTTC,CSAYLMRGGVYNEQFF
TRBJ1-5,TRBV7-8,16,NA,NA,TGTGCCAGCAGCTCCCAAGGGACCGCGAGCAATCAGCCCCAGCATTTT,CASSSQGTASNQPQHF
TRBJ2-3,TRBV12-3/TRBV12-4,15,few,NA,TGTGCCAGCTACGGTAGCGGCCATAGCACAGATACGCAGTATTTT,CASYGSGHSTDTQYF
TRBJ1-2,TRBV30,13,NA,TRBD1,TGTGCCTGGAGTGCGACATTTCAGGGGGCGTACACCTTC,CAWSATFQGAYTF
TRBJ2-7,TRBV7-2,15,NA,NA,TGTGCCAGCAGCTTAAAGGGGGGTGTTTCGGTCGAGCAGTACTTC,CASSLKGGVSVEQYF
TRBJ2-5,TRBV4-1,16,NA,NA,TGCGCCAGCAGCCAAGAACACAGAAACGGACCAGAGACCCAGTACTTC,CASSQEHRNGPETQYF
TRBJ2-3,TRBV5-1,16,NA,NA,TGCGCCAGCAGCTTAGAGGGAATAGGAGGCACAGATACGCAGTATTTT,CASSLEGIGGTDTQYF
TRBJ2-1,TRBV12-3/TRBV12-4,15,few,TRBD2,TGTGCCAGCAGGGGACTAGCGCGGGGCGGGGGTGAGCAGTTCTTC,CASRGLARGGGEQFF
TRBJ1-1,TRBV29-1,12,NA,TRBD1,TGCAGCGCGGGACAGATGAACACTGAAGCTTTCTTT,CSAGQMNTEAFF
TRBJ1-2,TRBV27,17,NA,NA,TGTGCCAGCAGTTCCATATTCCTAACAGGGAGCTTCTATGGCTACACCTTC,CASSSIFLTGSFYGYTF
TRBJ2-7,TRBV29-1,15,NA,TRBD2,TGCAGCGTCGGCGGGACTAGCGGGAGGCCCTACGGGCAGTACTTC,CSVGGTSGRPYGQYF
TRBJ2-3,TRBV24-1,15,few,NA,TGTGCCACCAGTGATTTGGACAGTAGCACAGATACGCAGTATTTT,CATSDLDSSTDTQYF
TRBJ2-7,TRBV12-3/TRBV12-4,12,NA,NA,TGTGCCAGCAGTTTAACGGTCGGCGAGCAGTACTTC,CASSLTVGEQYF
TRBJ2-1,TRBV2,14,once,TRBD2,TGTGCCAGCAGACGGCTAGCGGGGGGTGATGAGCAGTTCTTC,CASRRLAGGDEQFF
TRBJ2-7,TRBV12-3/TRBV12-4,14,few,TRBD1,TGTGCCAGCAGCCTGGACAGGGAGAAGTACGAGCAGTACTTC,CASSLDREKYEQYF
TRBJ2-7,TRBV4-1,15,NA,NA,TGCGCCAGCCATTCAGGGAATCTAGGGCCCTACGAGCAGTACTTC,CASHSGNLGPYEQYF
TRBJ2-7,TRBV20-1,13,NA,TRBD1,TGCAGTGCTAAAACAGGGGGCATTTACGAGCAGTACTTC,CSAKTGGIYEQYF
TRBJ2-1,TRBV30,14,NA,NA,TGTGCCTGGAGTCCGGGGAGCAGTTACAATGAGCAGTTCTTC,CAWSPGSSYNEQFF
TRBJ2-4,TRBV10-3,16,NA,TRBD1,TGTGCCATCAGTGACCCCTCTCTAGGGACAGCTTTGCTTCAGTACTTC,CAISDPSLGTALLQYF
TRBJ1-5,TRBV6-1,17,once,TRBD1,TGTGCCAGCAGTGAACAGAACAGGGGGCAGGGCAATCAGCCCCAGCATTTT,CASSEQNRGQGNQPQHF
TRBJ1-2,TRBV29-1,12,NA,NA,TGCAGCGTTAGGGTGGAAGGCTGGGGCTACACCTTC,CSVRVEGWGYTF
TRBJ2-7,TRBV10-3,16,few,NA,TGTGCCATCAGTCAGGTTGGGGAAAGGGCCTCCAGCGAGCAGTACTTC,CAISQVGERASSEQYF
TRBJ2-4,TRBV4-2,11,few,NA,TGTGCCAGCAGCCAAGAGAGGGAGCAGTACTTC,CASSQEREQYF
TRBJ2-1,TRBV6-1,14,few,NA,TGTGCCAGCCCCTCCGTAGCCTGGGACAATGAGCAGTTCTTC,CASPSVAWDNEQFF
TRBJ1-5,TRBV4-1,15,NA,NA,TGCGCCAGCAGCCAAGAAGCGGGTACCAATCAGCCCCAGCATTTT,CASSQEAGTNQPQHF
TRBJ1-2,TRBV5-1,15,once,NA,TGCACCAGCAGCTTGGAAGTCCTAACGAGCTATGGCTACACCTTC,CTSSLEVLTSYGYTF
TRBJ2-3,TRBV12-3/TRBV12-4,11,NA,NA,TGTGCCAGCAGTTTGGGGGTTGCGCAGTATTTT,CASSLGVAQYF
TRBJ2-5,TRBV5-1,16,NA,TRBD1,TGCGCCAGCAGCTTAGGGACAGGATCGTACCAAGAGACCCAGTACTTC,CASSLGTGSYQETQYF
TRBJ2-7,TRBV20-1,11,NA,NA,TGCAGTGCTCCCAGGGGCTACGAGCAGTACTTC,CSAPRGYEQYF
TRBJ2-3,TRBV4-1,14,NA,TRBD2,TGCGCCAGCAGCCAAGCCCGGGAGGCGGATACGCAGTATTTT,CASSQAREADTQYF
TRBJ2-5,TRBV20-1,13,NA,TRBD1,TGCAGTGTATCCGGAACAGGGGGAGTAAAGCAGTACTTC,CSVSGTGGVKQYF
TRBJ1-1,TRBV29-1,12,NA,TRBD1,TGCAGCGGCGGACAGGGGGCCGGTGAAGCTTTCTTT,CSGGQGAGEAFF
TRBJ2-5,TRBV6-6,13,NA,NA,TGTGCCAGCAGCTCTCCTAGGCGGGAGACCCAGTACTTC,CASSSPRRETQYF
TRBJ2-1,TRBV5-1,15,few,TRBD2,TGCGCCAGCAGCTTGGGGGCGGGAGCCTACAATGAGCAGTTCTTC,CASSLGAGAYNEQFF
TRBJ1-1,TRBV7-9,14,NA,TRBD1,TGTGCCAGCAGCTCCCTCCACAGGGGTCCTGAAGCTTTCTTT,CASSSLHRGPEAFF
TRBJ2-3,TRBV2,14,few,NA,TGTGCCAGCACGCCAGGGATAGGCACAGATACGCAGTATTTT,CASTPGIGTDTQYF
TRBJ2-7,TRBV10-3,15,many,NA,TGTGCCATCAGTGACGTCCGACAGGATAACTACGAGCAGTACTTC,CAISDVRQDNYEQYF
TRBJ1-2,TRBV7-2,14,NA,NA,TGTGCCAGCAGCTTAGATCCGGGACTACCCGGCTACACCTTC,CASSLDPGLPGYTF
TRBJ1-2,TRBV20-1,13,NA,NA,TGCAGTGCTAGATTGGCCAGTGGCCATGGCTACACCTTC,CSARLASGHGYTF
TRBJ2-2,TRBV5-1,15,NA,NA,TGCGCCAGCAGCCAAGGCGGGCGGGGCACCGGGGAGCTGTTTTTT,CASSQGGRGTGELFF
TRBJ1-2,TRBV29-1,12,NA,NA,TGCAGCGTTGCTGGGAACGGGGGTGGCTACACCTTC,CSVAGNGGGYTF
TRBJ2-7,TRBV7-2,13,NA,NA,TGTGCCAGCAGCTTAGCCGGGTTAGGAGGGCAGTACTTC,CASSLAGLGGQYF
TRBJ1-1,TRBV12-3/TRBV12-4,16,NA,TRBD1,TGTGCCAGCAGTTCCCCCAGGGACAGGGGAAACACTGAAGCTTTCTTT,CASSSPRDRGNTEAFF
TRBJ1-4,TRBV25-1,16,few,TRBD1,TGTGCCAGCAGCGGTGCTCAGGGGGGTAGGAATGAAAAACTGTTTTTT,CASSGAQGGRNEKLFF
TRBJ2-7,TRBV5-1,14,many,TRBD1,TGCGCCAGCAGCAGCCGGGACAGGGACTACGAGCAGTACTTC,CASSSRDRDYEQYF
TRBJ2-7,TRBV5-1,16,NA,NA,TGCGCCAGCAGCTTTAATCCTTCCGGGGCCTCCTACGAGCAGTACTTC,CASSFNPSGASYEQYF
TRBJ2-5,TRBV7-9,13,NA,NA,TGTGCCAGCAAATTCGGAGGGGAAGAGACCCAGTACTTC,CASKFGGEETQYF
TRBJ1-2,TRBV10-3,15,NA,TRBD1,TGTGCCAGCTCCGGAGGCGGGACAGATGACTATGGCTACACCTTC,CASSGGGTDDYGYTF
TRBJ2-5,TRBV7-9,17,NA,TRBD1,TGTGCCAGCAGCCGAGACAGGGTTTGGAGTCAAATTGAGACCCAGTACTTC,CASSRDRVWSQIETQYF